This TCR beta chain was found in a study of blood T cell repertoires in COVID-19. Study-wide background: The study drew acute and convalescent COVID-19 samples from the United States, Italy and Spain. Sources were T cells, B-cell-depleted T cells, or PBMCs; the material itself was cDNA or gDNA.

The CDR3 totals 16 residues. V was shortened by 3 bases and J by 4 bases, with 19 bases between the two germline ends. Per the germline V gene, CDR1 is DFQATT and CDR2 is SNEGSKA (reference sequence). Original handling: Amplified reference gene primers provided the basis for estimating nucleated cell counts. Clones were sequenced by immunoSEQ multiplex PCR, and TCRdb holds only the in-frame ones, with some missing. V and J calls and clone size are those listed in that table; D and trimming were worked out from the DNA. The sample has 150,000 to 200,000 clones; about four fifths are singletons. A few counts support this clone.

The chain carries TRBV20-1 and TRBJ2-1; TRBD2 is a possible D gene (6 bases). The sample was peripheral blood. This clonotype was obtained from a man aged 60-69 years with acute or convalescent COVID-19. The CDR3 DNA follows: TGCAGTGCTAGTTCTGTTAGGGAGGAACATTACAATGAGCAGTTCTTC. Protein: CSASSVREEHYNEQFF.